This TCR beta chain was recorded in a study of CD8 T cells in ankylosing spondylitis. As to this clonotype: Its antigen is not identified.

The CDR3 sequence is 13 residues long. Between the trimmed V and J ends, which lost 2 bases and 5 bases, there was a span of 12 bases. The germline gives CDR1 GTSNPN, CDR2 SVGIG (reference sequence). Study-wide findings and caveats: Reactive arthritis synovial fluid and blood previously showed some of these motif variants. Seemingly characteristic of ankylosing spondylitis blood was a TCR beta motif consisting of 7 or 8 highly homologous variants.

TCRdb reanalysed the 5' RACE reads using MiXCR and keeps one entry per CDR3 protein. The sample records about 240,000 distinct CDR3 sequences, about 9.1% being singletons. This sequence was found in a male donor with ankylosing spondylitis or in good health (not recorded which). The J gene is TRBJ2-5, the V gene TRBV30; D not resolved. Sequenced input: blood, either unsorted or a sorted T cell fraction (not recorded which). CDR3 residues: CAWSTNSRETQYF. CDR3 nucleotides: TGTGCCTGGAGTACAAACTCTAGGGAGACCCAGTACTTC.